A selection of T cell receptor beta chains follows, all from one sample in a study of cytomegalovirus exposure and HLA in healthy donors. Sequencing was performed with immunoSEQ multiplex PCR; in TCRdb, only in-frame clones are kept and a portion is missing. This sample has tens of thousands of clones, with approximately 74% found just once. Sample: PBMCs. Receptor source: a woman in her forties or fifties in good health and CMV-seropositive. The CDR3 runs from the conserved cysteine through the conserved F or W. The D gene is left open where the match is weak. The size entry is marked missing in some rows and otherwise reads once, few, many or a size class.

j_call: TRBJ2-1; v_call: TRBV9; clone_size: NA; d_call: NA; cdr3_aa: CASTIGRGDYNEQFF; cdr3_nt: TGTGCCAGCACTATTGGCAGGGGAGACTACAATGAGCAGTTCTTC
j_call: TRBJ1-1; v_call: TRBV5-6; clone_size: NA; d_call: TRBD1; cdr3_aa: CASSFSWDRAGGTEAFF; cdr3_nt: TGTGCCAGCAGCTTTTCCTGGGACAGGGCCGGCGGCACTGAAGCTTTCTTT
j_call: TRBJ2-7; v_call: TRBV30; clone_size: NA; d_call: NA; cdr3_aa: CAWSVLGDYEQYF; cdr3_nt: TGTGCCTGGAGTGTACTAGGCGACTACGAGCAGTACTTC
j_call: TRBJ2-7; v_call: TRBV11-2; clone_size: NA; d_call: TRBD1; cdr3_aa: CASSLVGGTGFHEQYF; cdr3_nt: TGTGCCAGCAGCTTAGTAGGAGGGACAGGGTTTCACGAGCAGTACTTC
j_call: TRBJ1-1; v_call: TRBV4-1; clone_size: few; d_call: NA; cdr3_aa: CASSQDKGRGGADTEAFF; cdr3_nt: TGCGCCAGCAGCCAAGATAAGGGACGGGGGGGCGCGGACACTGAAGCTTTCTTT
j_call: TRBJ2-7; v_call: TRBV2; clone_size: NA; d_call: NA; cdr3_aa: CASRRDGSSYEQYF; cdr3_nt: TGTGCCAGCAGAAGGGACGGGAGCTCCTACGAGCAGTACTTC
j_call: TRBJ2-2; v_call: TRBV6-6; clone_size: NA; d_call: NA; cdr3_aa: CASSYFRGLSTGELFF; cdr3_nt: TGTGCCAGCAGTTACTTTCGGGGATTGAGCACCGGGGAGCTGTTTTTT
j_call: TRBJ2-1; v_call: TRBV18; clone_size: NA; d_call: TRBD1; cdr3_aa: CASSGLTGGLTNEQFF; cdr3_nt: TGTGCCAGCTCAGGCCTGACAGGGGGTCTGACCAATGAGCAGTTCTTC
j_call: TRBJ2-4; v_call: TRBV7-9; clone_size: NA; d_call: NA; cdr3_aa: CASRFDGDIQYF; cdr3_nt: TGTGCCAGCAGGTTCGACGGGGACATTCAGTACTTC
j_call: TRBJ2-3; v_call: TRBV9; clone_size: NA; d_call: TRBD2; cdr3_aa: CASSVAPLAGSADTQYF; cdr3_nt: TGTGCCAGCAGCGTGGCCCCACTAGCGGGATCCGCAGATACGCAGTATTTT
j_call: TRBJ2-3; v_call: TRBV5-1; clone_size: NA; d_call: NA; cdr3_aa: CASSSGRVLTDTQYF; cdr3_nt: TGCGCCAGCAGCTCGGGAAGGGTCCTCACAGATACGCAGTATTTT
j_call: TRBJ2-7; v_call: TRBV6-1; clone_size: NA; d_call: TRBD2; cdr3_aa: CASTSETPSGTEQYF; cdr3_nt: TGTGCCAGCACCTCCGAGACCCCTAGCGGGACCGAGCAGTACTTC
j_call: TRBJ1-1; v_call: TRBV29-1; clone_size: NA; d_call: NA; cdr3_aa: CSFSPTEAEAFF; cdr3_nt: TGCAGCTTCTCACCTACTGAGGCTGAAGCTTTCTTT
j_call: TRBJ2-1; v_call: TRBV5-4; clone_size: NA; d_call: TRBD2; cdr3_aa: CASSLSSGHNEQFF; cdr3_nt: TGTGCCAGCAGTTTGTCTAGCGGCCACAATGAGCAGTTCTTC
j_call: TRBJ2-7; v_call: TRBV7-6; clone_size: NA; d_call: TRBD1; cdr3_aa: CASSSLDRAKQYF; cdr3_nt: TGTGCCAGCAGCTCACTCGACAGGGCTAAGCAGTACTTC
j_call: TRBJ1-1; v_call: TRBV9; clone_size: NA; d_call: NA; cdr3_aa: CASSQGQITEAFF; cdr3_nt: TGTGCCAGCAGCCAAGGACAGATCACTGAAGCTTTCTTT
j_call: TRBJ2-3; v_call: TRBV13; clone_size: NA; d_call: TRBD2; cdr3_aa: CASSSIAGSTDTQYF; cdr3_nt: TGTGCCAGCAGCTCGATAGCGGGATCGACAGATACGCAGTATTTT
j_call: TRBJ2-5; v_call: TRBV5-4; clone_size: NA; d_call: NA; cdr3_aa: CASSEGLPLGETQYF; cdr3_nt: TGTGCCAGCAGCGAAGGACTGCCGCTGGGGGAGACCCAGTACTTC
j_call: TRBJ1-2; v_call: TRBV2; clone_size: few; d_call: NA; cdr3_aa: CASSETRDLGNTF; cdr3_nt: TGTGCCAGCAGTGAAACCCGGGATTTAGGCAACACCTTC
j_call: TRBJ1-1; v_call: TRBV28; clone_size: few; d_call: NA; cdr3_aa: CASSLWQVMNTEAFF; cdr3_nt: TGTGCCAGCAGTTTATGGCAGGTTATGAACACTGAAGCTTTCTTT
j_call: TRBJ1-1; v_call: TRBV30; clone_size: NA; d_call: NA; cdr3_aa: CAWSGWDIAFF; cdr3_nt: TGTGCCTGGAGTGGGTGGGACATCGCTTTCTTT
j_call: TRBJ2-7; v_call: TRBV27; clone_size: NA; d_call: TRBD2; cdr3_aa: CASSPHGGMAYEQYF; cdr3_nt: TGTGCCAGCAGTCCCCACGGGGGGATGGCCTACGAGCAGTACTTC
j_call: TRBJ2-7; v_call: TRBV14; clone_size: NA; d_call: TRBD1; cdr3_aa: CASSFGQAQNEQYF; cdr3_nt: TGTGCCAGCAGCTTTGGACAGGCCCAGAACGAGCAGTACTTC
j_call: TRBJ2-5; v_call: TRBV10-3; clone_size: NA; d_call: NA; cdr3_aa: CAIKATDQETQYF; cdr3_nt: TGTGCCATCAAAGCGACAGACCAAGAGACCCAGTACTTC
j_call: TRBJ2-1; v_call: TRBV14; clone_size: NA; d_call: NA; cdr3_aa: CASSQDLGGGRNEQFF; cdr3_nt: TGTGCCAGCAGCCAAGATCTCGGGGGAGGCCGGAATGAGCAGTTCTTC
j_call: TRBJ2-7; v_call: TRBV5-5; clone_size: NA; d_call: NA; cdr3_aa: CASSLEPTPYEQYF; cdr3_nt: TGTGCCAGCAGCTTGGAGCCTACTCCCTACGAGCAGTACTTC
j_call: TRBJ2-7; v_call: TRBV11-2; clone_size: NA; d_call: NA; cdr3_aa: CASSLMASYEQYF; cdr3_nt: TGTGCCAGCAGCTTAATGGCCTCCTACGAGCAGTACTTC
j_call: TRBJ2-7; v_call: TRBV5-6; clone_size: NA; d_call: TRBD1; cdr3_aa: CASSFGTGRFEQYF; cdr3_nt: TGTGCCAGCAGCTTTGGGACAGGGCGGTTCGAGCAGTACTTC
j_call: TRBJ2-7; v_call: TRBV19; clone_size: few; d_call: TRBD2; cdr3_aa: CASSITGGTYEQYF; cdr3_nt: TGTGCCAGTAGTATAACGGGAGGAACCTACGAGCAGTACTTC
j_call: TRBJ2-3; v_call: TRBV9; clone_size: NA; d_call: NA; cdr3_aa: CASSASSSTDTQYF; cdr3_nt: TGTGCCAGCAGCGCTAGTAGTTCCACAGATACGCAGTATTTT
j_call: TRBJ2-7; v_call: TRBV6-6; clone_size: NA; d_call: TRBD1; cdr3_aa: CASSYGARGIYEQYF; cdr3_nt: TGTGCCAGCAGTTATGGGGCCAGGGGGATCTACGAGCAGTACTTC
j_call: TRBJ2-5; v_call: TRBV30; clone_size: NA; d_call: NA; cdr3_aa: CAWSVRTTWYQETQYF; cdr3_nt: TGTGCCTGGAGTGTACGGACTACCTGGTACCAAGAGACCCAGTACTTC
j_call: TRBJ2-7; v_call: TRBV6-6; clone_size: few; d_call: NA; cdr3_aa: CASSQTYEQYF; cdr3_nt: TGTGCCAGCAGCCAAACCTACGAGCAGTACTTC
j_call: TRBJ2-5; v_call: TRBV9; clone_size: few; d_call: TRBD1; cdr3_aa: CASSVVQGAETQYF; cdr3_nt: TGTGCCAGCAGCGTAGTTCAGGGGGCTGAGACCCAGTACTTC
j_call: TRBJ2-2; v_call: TRBV30; clone_size: NA; d_call: NA; cdr3_aa: CAWSRRAGELFF; cdr3_nt: TGTGCCTGGAGTCGCCGGGCCGGGGAGCTGTTTTTT
j_call: TRBJ2-5; v_call: TRBV6-1; clone_size: NA; d_call: NA; cdr3_aa: CASSVAETQGTQYF; cdr3_nt: TGTGCCAGCAGTGTGGCGGAGACCCAGGGGACCCAGTACTTC
j_call: TRBJ1-5; v_call: TRBV5-4; clone_size: NA; d_call: NA; cdr3_aa: CASSLDGRPQHF; cdr3_nt: TGTGCCAGCAGCTTGGACGGTCGGCCCCAGCATTTT
j_call: TRBJ1-1; v_call: TRBV27; clone_size: NA; d_call: NA; cdr3_aa: CASSFVQGFAEAFF; cdr3_nt: TGTGCCAGCAGTTTTGTACAGGGTTTTGCTGAAGCTTTCTTT
j_call: TRBJ2-1; v_call: TRBV25-1; clone_size: NA; d_call: TRBD2; cdr3_aa: CASRIAGGDNEQFF; cdr3_nt: TGTGCCAGCAGGATAGCGGGAGGGGACAATGAGCAGTTCTTC
j_call: TRBJ2-4; v_call: TRBV2; clone_size: NA; d_call: NA; cdr3_aa: CASHPGLVAKNIQYF; cdr3_nt: TGTGCCTCCCACCCGGGGTTGGTAGCCAAAAACATTCAGTACTTC
j_call: TRBJ2-7; v_call: TRBV30; clone_size: NA; d_call: TRBD2; cdr3_aa: CAWSGLAGVEQYF; cdr3_nt: TGTGCCTGGAGTGGACTAGCGGGAGTCGAGCAGTACTTC
j_call: TRBJ2-7; v_call: TRBV27; clone_size: NA; d_call: NA; cdr3_aa: CASSPLYEQYF; cdr3_nt: TGTGCCAGCAGTCCTCTCTACGAGCAGTACTTC